The 32 T cell receptor beta chains below all came from one sample that was sequenced in a study of blood T cell repertoires in COVID-19. TCRdb keeps only in-frame clones here, not all; method: immunoSEQ multiplex PCR. This sample carries about 220,000 clones, 75% to 85% of them seen once, and the ten largest clones take 5.2%. Sequencing was done on a sample of peripheral blood. The receptor source for this set is a woman aged 70-85 years with COVID-19, enrolled during active disease.

The CDR3: CASSSTEGSPLHF. The CDR3 nucleotides are TGTGCCAGCAGCAGTACGGAGGGCTCACCCCTCCACTTT. The V call is TRBV12-3 or TRBV12-4, the J call TRBJ1-6, with D uncertain. Trimming pared 6 bases from V and 10 bases from J, leaving 13 bases between. There are 13 residues in the CDR3.

The chain couples TRBV28 to TRBJ1-2; no clear D gene. The V gene's germline CDR1 is MDHEN and CDR2 SYDVKM. The CDR3 has 12 amino acids. V lost 5 bases and J lost 4, with 8 bases in between. The CDR3 DNA is TGTGCCAGCAGTCTACAGACCTATGGCTACACCTTC. Amino acids: CASSLQTYGYTF.

The genes are TRBV2 and TRBJ1-2, with a possible D match to TRBD1 (5 bases). CDR1 SNHLY and CDR2 FYNNEI come from the germline V gene. The CDR3 is made up of 13 amino acids. Deletions cut 10 bases from V and 4 bases from J, with 16 bases between. This CDR3 is CATKLEGAYGYTF. CDR3 in DNA: TGTGCCACCAAACTTGAAGGGGCCTATGGCTACACCTTC. The full variable domain, its missing parts supplied by reference TRBV2 and TRBJ1-2, is EPEVTQTPSHQVTQMGQEVILRCVPISNHLYFYWYRQILGQKVEFLVSFYNNEISEKSEIFDDQFSVERPDGSNFTLKIRSTKLEDSAMYFCATKLEGAYGYTFGSGTRLTVV.

The chain is built from TRBV11-1 and TRBJ2-7, with D uncertain. V gave up 4 bases and J gave up 3 bases, with 7 bases separating them. This CDR3 spans 12 amino acids. Germline V lookup: CDR1 SGHAT, CDR2 FQDESV (reference sequence). The CDR3 nucleotides read TGTGCCAGCAGCTCCTCACACTACGAGCAGTACTTC. Translation: CASSSSHYEQYF.

This chain connects TRBV9 to TRBJ2-2; possible D gene TRBD2, 5 bases. V lost 2 bases and J 5 bases, leaving 10 bases between the germline ends. The CDR3 is made up of 14 amino acids. From germline, CDR1 is SGDLS and CDR2 YYNGEE. CDR3 nucleotide sequence: TGTGCCAGCAGCGTCATAGCGCAGACCGGGGAGCTGTTTTTT. Translation gives CASSVIAQTGELFF.

The rearrangement links TRBV5-1 to TRBJ1-6; 8 bases are shared with TRBD1. The CDR3 runs to 15 residues. After removal of 5 bases from V and 7 bases from J, the junction contained 8 bases not matched to a gene. Germline CDR1 reads SGHRS; CDR2 reads YFSETQ. The CDR3 is CASRYGQGRNSPLHF. CDR3 coding DNA: TGCGCCAGCAGATACGGACAGGGTCGCAATTCACCCCTCCACTTT.

The V call is TRBV10-3, the J call TRBJ2-7; the D gene is possibly TRBD2 (5 bases). This CDR3 spans 13 amino acids. Trimming left V 6 bases short and J 3 bases short, with 12 bases between. Germline V gives CDR1 ENHRY, CDR2 SYGVKD. DNA for the CDR3: TGTGCCATCAGCATTAGAGGGCTCTACGAGCAGTACTTC. Its translation: CAISIRGLYEQYF.

This clone was recorded once. This sequence joins TRBV14 and TRBJ1-1; D uncertain. The V end lost 2 bases, the J end lost 1 base, and 5 bases lay between the germline ends. The CDR3 has 13 amino acids. Looked up from germline, CDR1 is SGHDN and CDR2 is FVKESK. DNA of the CDR3: TGTGCCAGCAGCCAACAGGCGAACACTGAAGCTTTCTTT. This sequence encodes CASSQQANTEAFF.

The V call is TRBV7-8, the J call TRBJ2-1, with D tentatively TRBD2 (6 bases). Germline-derived CDR1 and CDR2 are SGHVS and FQNEAQ. The V gene lost 6 bases and the J gene lost 3 bases, with 15 bases spanning the gap. CDR3 length equals 15 residues. The CDR3 DNA follows: TGTGCCAGCAGTTGGGACTCCGGTTTCTACAATGAGCAGTTCTTC. It specifies CASSWDSGFYNEQFF.

The chain is built from TRBV10-2 and TRBJ2-2, with TRBD1 matching 7 bases. Germline V CDR1 and CDR2: WSHSY, SAAADI. The CDR3 totals 17 residues. Trimming at V came to 0 bases and at J to 7 bases, leaving 11 bases not matched to a gene. In DNA form, the CDR3 reads TGCGCCAGCAGTGAGTCTTTCAGCAGGGGGACGAACGGGGAGCTGTTTTTT. Translating gives CASSESFSRGTNGELFF.

The chain is built from TRBV29-1 and TRBJ2-7; a weak D match, TRBD1 (5 bases). Germline values: CDR1 SQVTM, CDR2 ANQGSEA. The V and J ends lost 2 bases and 2 bases respectively, with 13 bases between them. The CDR3 length is 14 residues. The CDR3 DNA reads TGCAGCGTTGAATCAACAGGTCGCCCCTACGAGCAGTACTTC. Translated, it gives CSVESTGRPYEQYF.

The chain carries TRBV9 and TRBJ1-5; D is possibly TRBD1 (6 bases). The CDR3 contains 14 residues. Per germline, CDR1 SGDLS and CDR2 YYNGEE. The ends were cut back, 3 bases at V and 3 bases at J, with 10 bases in the middle. DNA of the CDR3: TGTGCCAGCAGCGCGACAGGACTCAATCAGCCCCAGCATTTT. Translated: CASSATGLNQPQHF.

In its sample, this clone was seen many times. The chain has TRBV5-1 and TRBJ1-6; 9 bases are a match to TRBD1. This CDR3 comprises 18 residues. The ends lost 4 bases at V and 0 bases at J; junction bases unmatched: 8. CDR1 and CDR2 (germline): SGHRS, YFSETQ. The CDR3 DNA reads TGCGCCAGCAGCCCGGGACAGGGAAGGAGCTCCTATAATTCACCCCTCCACTTT. It codes for CASSPGQGRSSYNSPLHF.

The chain joins TRBV19 to TRBJ2-3, with a weak D call TRBD2 (6 bases). This CDR3 contains 15 residues. V was pared by 5 bases and J by 5 bases, with 17 bases between. The V gene's germline CDR1 is LNHDA and CDR2 SQIVND (reference sequence). The DNA for the CDR3 is TGTGCCAGTAGTCCGATGCGACTAGGGGTAGATACGCAGTATTTT. Amino acid sequence: CASSPMRLGVDTQYF. Variable domain in full (rest from reference TRBV19 and TRBJ2-3): DGGITQSPKYLFRKEGQNVTLSCEQNLNHDAMYWYRQDPGQGLRLIYYSQIVNDFQKGDIAEGYSVSREKKESFPLTVTSAQKNPTAFYLCASSPMRLGVDTQYFGPGTRLTVL.

The rearrangement links TRBV27 to TRBJ1-2; 9 positions agree with TRBD1. V shed 6 bases, J shed 4 bases, and the junction held 6 bases outside the gene matches. The CDR3 spans 14 residues. Germline CDR1 and CDR2: MNHEY and SMNVEV (reference sequence). Written as DNA, the CDR3 is TGTGCCAGCAGGTCCACAGGGGGCGGCTATGGCTACACCTTC. Translating it yields CASRSTGGGYGYTF.

The V gene is TRBV6-2 or TRBV6-3, the J gene TRBJ1-2; TRBD1 matches at 8 bases. The CDR3 consists of 13 residues. The V and J ends lost 7 bases and 8 bases, in that order; junction bases with no gene match: 9. Looked up from germline, CDR1 is MNHEY and CDR2 is SVGEGT. CDR3 loop: CASTPDRGYGYTF. CDR3 nucleotide sequence: TGTGCCAGCACCCCCGACAGGGGTTACGGCTACACCTTC.

The chain carries TRBV3-1 (or the pseudogene TRBV3-2) and TRBJ2-1, with D uncertain. Germline V gene sequence: CDR1 LGHDT, CDR2 YNNKEL (reference sequence). The length of the CDR3 is 12 residues. The V and J ends lost 3 bases and 4 bases respectively, with 4 bases between them. The CDR3 here is CASSHGYNEQFF. The CDR3 DNA sequence: TGTGCCAGCAGCCACGGTTACAATGAGCAGTTCTTC.

J is TRBJ2-5 and V is TRBV19, with 8 bases lining up with TRBD1. Trimming took 10 bases from V and 3 from J; bases not matched to a gene: 10. The CDR3 spans 14 residues. CDR1 is LNHDA and CDR2 is SQIVND in the germline V gene (reference sequence). The CDR3 nucleotides are TGTGCCACCACGACGAACAGGGGGGAAGAGACCCAGTACTTC. This gives the protein CATTTNRGEETQYF. Looking up the rest from reference TRBV19 and TRBJ2-5 gives the full variable domain: DGGITQSPKYLFRKEGQNVTLSCEQNLNHDAMYWYRQDPGQGLRLIYYSQIVNDFQKGDIAEGYSVSREKKESFPLTVTSAQKNPTAFYLCATTTNRGEETQYFGPGTRLLVL.

The rearrangement uses TRBV19 and TRBJ1-6, with 9 bases identical to TRBD1. The V segment lost 5 bases and the J segment 14 bases; nucleotides outside the gene matches: 13. The CDR3 is 15 residues long. Per the germline V gene, CDR1 is LNHDA and CDR2 is SQIVND (reference sequence). DNA of the CDR3: TGTGCCAGTAGTTCCCCCGGGACAGGGATATTCACCCTCCACTTT. Its protein is CASSSPGTGIFTLHF.

The rearrangement links TRBV28 to TRBJ2-7; D is unresolved. CDR3 length: 11 residues. Trimming pared 4 bases from V and 4 bases from J, leaving 5 bases between. From germline, CDR1 is MDHEN and CDR2 SYDVKM. The CDR3 bases are TGTGCCAGCAGTTCGGAGTACGAGCAGTACTTC. Protein product: CASSSEYEQYF.

The gene calls are TRBV10-1 and TRBJ2-1; 11 bases line up with TRBD2. The V and J ends lost 6 bases and 9 bases, in that order; junction bases with no gene match: 4. The CDR3 loop spans 13 amino acids. The germline gives CDR1 WNHNN, CDR2 SYGVQD (reference sequence). This chain's CDR3 is CASRPSGRTEQFF. The CDR3 region has the DNA TGCGCCAGCAGACCTAGCGGGAGGACTGAGCAGTTCTTC.

CDR3 protein: CASSSSRAGGHGYTF. The CDR3 DNA follows: TGTGCCAGCAGTTCCTCGCGGGCAGGGGGGCATGGCTACACCTTC. The V and J genes are TRBV27 and TRBJ1-2, with TRBD1 identical over 7 bases. Germline trimming cut 4 bases from V and 6 bases from J; bases unmatched to any gene: 11. Germline assignment: CDR1 MNHEY and CDR2 SMNVEV (reference sequence). The CDR3 is 15 amino acids.

The V gene is TRBV9, the J gene TRBJ1-4; D might be TRBD1 (6 bases). Per the germline V gene, CDR1 is SGDLS and CDR2 is YYNGEE. The CDR3 consists of 14 residues. V lost 4 bases and J lost 7, with 14 bases in between. The CDR3, as DNA: TGTGCCAGCAGCCCCCAGGGGCAAGGTGAAAAACTGTTTTTT. Protein product: CASSPQGQGEKLFF.

J is TRBJ1-6 and V is TRBV5-1, with 12 nucleotides matching TRBD1. V was pared by 4 bases and J by 14 bases, with 13 bases of the junction left unmatched. Germline lookup yields CDR1 SGHRS and CDR2 YFSETQ. This CDR3 contains 16 residues. CDR3 nucleotide sequence: TGCGCCAGCAGCGGTGATGGGGGACAGGGGGCCTCATCCCTCCACTTT. Translation: CASSGDGGQGASSLHF.

The genes are TRBV28 and TRBJ1-6, with 11 bases that match TRBD1. J was trimmed by 10 bases and V by 7 bases; bases with no gene match: 6. This CDR3 is built from 14 residues. The germline V gene has CDR1 MDHEN and CDR2 SYDVKM. CDR3 sequence: CASIPGQGGSPLHF. The CDR3 nucleotides read TGTGCCAGCATCCCGGGACAGGGGGGCTCACCCCTCCACTTT. Full variable domain (remainder filled in from reference TRBV28 and TRBJ1-6): DVKVTQSSRYLVKRTGEKVFLECVQDMDHENMFWYRQDPGLGLRLIYFSYDVKMKEKGDIPEGYSVSREKKERFSLILESASTNQTSMYLCASIPGQGGSPLHFGNGTRLTVT.

V gene TRBV7-2 combines with J gene TRBJ1-1; D not resolved. V lost 2 bases to trimming and J lost 4 bases, with 14 bases between them. CDR3 size: 15 residues. CDR1 and CDR2 (germline): SGHTA, FQGNSA. CDR3 DNA sequence: TGTGCCAGCAGCTTAAATCGGGTTGGTGGCACTGAAGCTTTCTTT. The encoded protein is CASSLNRVGGTEAFF.

This chain uses TRBV11-2 with TRBJ1-2, with a tentative D call TRBD1 (6 bases). V was clipped by 1 base and J by 5 bases, with 14 bases between them. CDR1 SGHAT and CDR2 FQNNGV come from the germline V gene. The CDR3 is made up of 15 amino acids. The CDR3 reads CASSLGTGTLYGYTF. CDR3 DNA sequence: TGTGCCAGCAGCTTAGGAACAGGGACCTTGTATGGCTACACCTTC.

This clone occurred once. The rearrangement uses TRBV11-3 and TRBJ2-3; tentatively, D is TRBD2 (6 bases). The germline CDR1 and CDR2 sequences are SGHNT and YENEEA. The CDR3 sequence is 15 residues long. Between the trimmed V and J ends, which lost 0 bases and 3 bases, there was a span of 10 bases. The CDR3 here is CASSLDPGGTDTQYF. The CDR3 DNA follows: TGTGCCAGCAGCTTAGATCCTGGGGGGACAGATACGCAGTATTTT.

The chain has TRBV5-1 and TRBJ1-5; 9 bases fit TRBD1. From germline, CDR1 is SGHRS and CDR2 YFSETQ. Trimming cost V 5 bases and J 4 bases; bases outside gene matches: 7. CDR3 length equals 15 residues. CDR3 region: CASSPGQGRNQPQHF. CDR3 coding DNA: TGCGCCAGCAGTCCAGGACAGGGGAGGAATCAGCCCCAGCATTTT.

The V and J genes are TRBV4-2 and TRBJ1-3, with 8 bases identical to TRBD1. Germline lookup yields CDR1 LGHNA and CDR2 YNFKEQ. This CDR3 has 13 residues. V gave up 5 bases and J gave up 8 bases; unmatched junction bases: 5. DNA of the CDR3: TGTGCCAGCAGCTCGGACAGGGAATACACCATATATTTT. As protein: CASSSDREYTIYF.

The chain is built from TRBV7-2 and TRBJ1-2; D might be TRBD1 (5 bases). With 3 bases removed from V and 8 bases from J, the gap between germline ends came to 13 bases. Germline CDR1 reads SGHTA; CDR2 reads FQGNSA. This CDR3 has 13 amino acids. Written as DNA, the CDR3 is TGTGCCAGCAGCTTTTCGGCAGGGTCAGGCTACACCTTC. Amino acid sequence: CASSFSAGSGYTF. The full variable domain, its missing parts supplied by reference TRBV7-2 and TRBJ1-2, is GAGVSQSPSNKVTEKGKDVELRCDPISGHTALYWYRQSLGQGLEFLIYFQGNSAPDKSGLPSDRFSAERTGGSVSTLTIQRTQQEDSAVYLCASSFSAGSGYTFGSGTRLTVV.

The genes are TRBV19 and TRBJ1-1; tentative D call: TRBD1 (5 bases). Trimming shortened V by 7 bases and J by 0 bases, and 15 bases separated the two germline ends. From germline, CDR1 is LNHDA and CDR2 SQIVND (reference sequence). The CDR3 spans 15 residues. CDR3 sequence (DNA): TGTGCCAGTACCTCAATGGGACTGATGAACACTGAAGCTTTCTTT. Its protein is CASTSMGLMNTEAFF.